A single sample is the source of the 8 T cell receptor beta chains below, sequenced in a study of breast tumors, draining lymph nodes, adjacent tissues. TCRdb fed the multiplex PCR reads into MiXCR, producing one record per CDR3 protein. This sample has roughly 19,000 distinct CDR3 sequences, with roughly 50% found just once. Sequencing was carried out using breast tumor tissue. All receptors come from a female donor with breast cancer. Some clones in this sample may be carry-over from other donors' samples.

This clonotype was seen repeatedly, ten times or more. The rearrangement uses TRBV28 and TRBJ2-3, with D perhaps matching TRBD2 (6 bases). Looked up from germline, CDR1 is MDHEN and CDR2 is SYDVKM. V was cut by 5 bases and J by 1 base, with 10 bases left in between. This CDR3 comprises 14 residues. The CDR3 region is CASSGDSRTDTQYF. The CDR3 DNA reads TGTGCCAGCAGTGGGGACTCCCGCACAGATACGCAGTATTTT.

This clonotype was seen many times. This may arise from a read error, as a much more abundant clone is one base away. The rearrangement links TRBV20-1 to TRBJ2-1, with D maybe TRBD2 (5 bases). The CDR3 sequence is 12 residues long. In germline, CDR1 is DFQATT, CDR2 SNEGSKA (reference sequence). The CDR3 DNA is TGCAGTGCCTCTTTACTCCGGGAAGAGCCGTTCTTC. Residues: CSASLLREEPFF.

This clonotype has a count of ten or more. A clone one base away is much larger, so this may be a read error. CDR3 in DNA: TGTGCCAGCAGTCACTCCAGCGGGAGCCCAGATACGCAGTATTTT. This encodes CASSHSSGSPDTQYF. V and J are TRBV6-4 and TRBJ2-3; 8 bases align to TRBD2. Germline assignment: CDR1 MRHNA and CDR2 SNTAGT. CDR3 length: 15 amino acids.

This clonotype was detected ten times or more. The chain carries TRBV19 and TRBJ1-2; D gene ambiguous. CDR3 length: 11 amino acids. Deletions cut 5 bases from V and 5 bases from J, with 6 bases between. The V gene's germline CDR1 is LNHDA and CDR2 SQIVND (reference sequence). Here the CDR3 DNA reads TGTGCCAGTAGTGCCTCGTATGGCTACACCTTC. This codes for CASSASYGYTF.

About this clonotype itself: The junction differs from germline at one of its ends, possibly a read error. V usage is TRBV20-1 and J usage is TRBJ2-1; 11 bases fit TRBD2. The CDR3 has 20 residues. Germline V gene sequence: CDR1 DFQATT, CDR2 SNEGSKA (reference sequence). The CDR3 spells CSARDVASGRSRDTLNEQFF. In DNA, the CDR3 is TGCAGTGCTAGAGATGTCGCTAGCGGGAGGTCCAGGGACACATTGAATGAGCAATTCTTC.

This clonotype was seen repeatedly, ten times or more. The CDR3 sequence: CSARTDGQETQYF. DNA of the CDR3: TGCAGTGCTAGAACCGACGGCCAAGAGACCCAGTACTTC. The chain links TRBV20-1 to TRBJ2-5; D is unclear. V gave up 2 bases and J gave up 1 base, with 8 bases separating them. The CDR3 covers 13 residues. Germline CDR1 and CDR2: DFQATT and SNEGSKA (reference sequence).

This chain links TRBV2 with TRBJ1-3; TRBD1 matches 12 bases. Germline CDR1 and CDR2: SNHLY and FYNNEI. This CDR3 contains 15 residues. V trimming: 8 bases; J trimming: 8 bases; junction bases outside the gene matches: 10. The CDR3 coding sequence is TGTGCCAGCGATGGGACAGGGGGCTATGGCTACACCATATATTTT. Its translation: CASDGTGGYGYTIYF.

This clonotype came up many times. This chain connects TRBV11-3 to TRBJ2-7; D tentatively fits TRBD1 or TRBD2 (7 bases each). From germline, CDR1 is SGHNT and CDR2 YENEEA. The germline V and J ends were trimmed by 4 bases and 2 bases, with 15 bases remaining between them. The CDR3 is made up of 15 amino acids. CDR3 DNA: TGTGCCAGCAGCTCAGGGCAGGGGGGGACCTACGAGCAGTACTTC. As protein: CASSSGQGGTYEQYF.